Below are 9 T cell receptor beta chains sequenced from a single sample in a study of blood T cell repertoires in COVID-19. Clones were read by immunoSEQ multiplex PCR, and TCRdb kept only the in-frame ones, dropping some. The sample comprises some 300,000 clones, around four fifths of which are singletons, and less than 4.5% rests with the top ten. Sequencing was carried out using peripheral blood. The source of these receptors is a woman between 45 and 60 years old with active or convalescent COVID-19.

The sample holds a few counts of this clone. The chain uses TRBV2 and TRBJ2-3, with TRBD2 matching over 9 bases. The V gene's germline CDR1 is SNHLY and CDR2 FYNNEI. The CDR3 spans 15 residues. The junction had 7 bases not matched to a gene; V was cut back by 4 bases and J by 5 bases. Written as DNA, the CDR3 is TGTGCCAGCAGTGGGATAGCGGGAGAATTAGATACGCAGTATTTT. This sequence encodes CASSGIAGELDTQYF. The full variable domain, in which reference TRBV2 and TRBJ2-3 provide the parts outside the CDR3, is EPEVTQTPSHQVTQMGQEVILRCVPISNHLYFYWYRQILGQKVEFLVSFYNNEISEKSEIFDDQFSVERPDGSNFTLKIRSTKLEDSAMYFCASSGIAGELDTQYFGPGTRLTVL.

The chain is built from TRBV6-5 and TRBJ1-3; 8 bases map to TRBD1. Germline V gene lookup returns CDR1 MNHEY and CDR2 SVGAGI. The V segment lost 5 bases and the J segment 4 bases; nucleotides outside the gene matches: 7. This CDR3 region has 15 residues. The CDR3 region is CASSIETGVGNTIYF. In nucleotides, the CDR3 is TGTGCCAGCAGTATCGAGACAGGGGTCGGAAACACCATATATTTT.

The V and J genes are TRBV14 and TRBJ2-3; D gene uncertain. Per germline, CDR1 SGHDN and CDR2 FVKESK. This CDR3 comprises 16 residues. V lost 4 bases and J lost 1, with 15 bases in between. CDR3 DNA: TGTGCCAGCAGCCCGACTGGTCGGTATGGCACAGATACGCAGTATTTT. It translates to CASSPTGRYGTDTQYF.

The gene calls are TRBV12-3 or TRBV12-4 and TRBJ2-2, with 7 bases that match TRBD1. This CDR3 is built from 13 residues. The ends lost 3 bases at V and 8 bases at J; junction bases unmatched: 3. The DNA for the CDR3 is TGTGCCAGCAGTTTCGACAGGGAGGGGGAGCTGTTTTTT. Protein: CASSFDREGELFF.

The V gene is TRBV29-1, the J gene TRBJ1-1, with D perhaps TRBD1 (5 bases). The germline V gene has CDR1 SQVTM and CDR2 ANQGSEA. V shed 4 bases and J shed 2 bases, with 11 bases lying between them. There are 13 residues in the CDR3. CDR3 sequence (DNA): TGCAGCGTTGTTCAGGGAAGTAACACTGAAGCTTTCTTT. It yields the protein CSVVQGSNTEAFF.

This clone has a handful of counts. The V gene is TRBV28, the J gene TRBJ1-3; D gene unclear. V lost 1 base and J 4 bases, leaving 17 bases between the germline ends. CDR1 and CDR2 (germline): MDHEN, SYDVKM. CDR3 size: 17 residues. The CDR3 nucleotides read TGTGCCAGCAGTTTATCGCCGAGTTATGAGCGGGGAAACACCATATATTTT. This translates into CASSLSPSYERGNTIYF.

The chain recombines TRBV7-9 with TRBJ1-1; 12 positions agree with TRBD1. The CDR3 contains 15 residues. The V segment lost 5 bases and the J segment 6 bases; nucleotides outside the gene matches: 7. Per the germline V gene, CDR1 is SEHNR and CDR2 is FQNEAQ (reference sequence). The CDR3 region has the DNA TGTGCCAGCAGCGACCGGGACAGGGGGCCCCCTGAAGCTTTCTTT. This translates into CASSDRDRGPPEAFF.

The chain combines TRBV10-1 with TRBJ2-1; a possible D gene is TRBD2 (6 bases). V was cut by 3 bases and J by 7 bases, with 13 bases left in between. This CDR3 spans 14 amino acids. From germline, CDR1 is WNHNN and CDR2 SYGVQD (reference sequence). The CDR3 nucleotides are TGCGCCAGCAGTGATACTAGCCGGGGGAATGAGCAGTTCTTC. Its protein product is CASSDTSRGNEQFF.

The J gene is TRBJ2-1, the V gene TRBV4-2; no definite D call. The CDR3 extends over 14 amino acids. Germline assignment: CDR1 LGHNA and CDR2 YNFKEQ. V lost 1 base, J lost 8 bases, and 12 bases lay in between. The CDR3 nucleotides are TGTGCCAGCAGCCAAGCCCTCCCCCCCCATGAGCAGTTCTTC. Translation gives CASSQALPPHEQFF.